The 17 T cell receptor beta chains below all came from one sample that was sequenced in a study of blood T cell repertoires in COVID-19. The assay was immunoSEQ multiplex PCR, and TCRdb's table has in-frame clones only and misses some. This table has about 250,000 clones, about 85% appearing once. The material sequenced was peripheral blood. Receptor source: a man aged 18-30 years with active or convalescent COVID-19.

This chain joins TRBV7-9 and TRBJ2-5; possibly TRBD1 for D (5 bases). This CDR3 region has 16 residues. V was shortened by 1 base and J by 1 base, with 13 bases between the two germline ends. Germline CDR1 reads SEHNR; CDR2 reads FQNEAQ (reference sequence). The CDR3 region is CASSLGGAASQETQYF. The CDR3 coding sequence is TGTGCCAGCAGCTTAGGGGGCGCGGCGTCCCAAGAGACCCAGTACTTC. The full variable domain, in which reference TRBV7-9 and TRBJ2-5 provide the parts outside the CDR3, is DTGVSQNPRHKITKRGQNVTFRCDPISEHNRLYWYRQTLGQGPEFLTYFQNEAQLEKSRLLSDRFSAERPKGSFSTLEIQRTEQGDSAMYLCASSLGGAASQETQYFGPGTRLLVL.

In DNA form, the CDR3 reads TGTGCCTGGTCTCTCGCCCACTGGGGGGGAGGCGGCTACACCTTC. It codes for CAWSLAHWGGGGYTF. The chain links TRBV30 to TRBJ1-2; D is perhaps TRBD1 (5 bases). This CDR3 contains 15 residues. The V end lost 5 bases, the J end lost 8 bases, and 24 bases lay between the germline ends. Germline lookup yields CDR1 GTSNPN and CDR2 SVGIG (reference sequence).

The chain couples TRBV4-3 to TRBJ2-7, with 7 bases identical to TRBD2. CDR1 LGHNA and CDR2 YSLEER come from the germline V gene. The CDR3 length is 16 residues. V gave up 0 bases and J gave up 0 bases; unmatched junction bases: 5. In DNA, the CDR3 is TGCGCCAGCAGCCAAGACGTAGGGGAGGGCTCCTACGAGCAGTACTTC. It codes for CASSQDVGEGSYEQYF.

This chain connects TRBV27 to TRBJ2-4; 7 nucleotides match TRBD2. The germline CDR1 and CDR2 sequences are MNHEY and SMNVEV (reference sequence). The CDR3 is made up of 17 amino acids. With V trimmed by 7 bases and J by 0 bases, 12 bases remained unmatched. CDR3 sequence (DNA): TGTGCCAGCATGCCTGGGGGGGAGACCTTAGCCAAAAACATTCAGTACTTC. It is translated as CASMPGGETLAKNIQYF.

V and J are TRBV5-3 and TRBJ1-5; D unclear. TRBV5-3 is designated an ORF whose function remains uncertain. The V and J ends lost 1 base and 7 bases respectively, with 3 bases between them. The CDR3 has 11 residues. CDR3: CARSLQQPQHF. CDR3 sequence (DNA): TGTGCCAGAAGCTTGCAACAGCCCCAGCATTTT.

The sample holds a few counts of this clone. This chain connects TRBV7-3 to TRBJ2-2, with 9 bases matching TRBD1. Germline-derived CDR1 and CDR2 are SGHTA and FQGTGA. The CDR3 is 17 amino acids. J gave up 3 bases and V 5 bases, and 10 bases lay outside the gene matches. For the CDR3, the DNA is TGTGCCAGCAGCCTCTCCAGGACAGGGGATCACACCGGGGAGCTGTTTTTT. It specifies CASSLSRTGDHTGELFF.

The rearrangement links TRBV6-5 to TRBJ1-1; tentative D call: TRBD1 (6 bases). Per the germline V gene, CDR1 is MNHEY and CDR2 is SVGAGI. V lost 4 bases, J lost 1 base, and 10 bases lay in between. The CDR3 runs 14 residues. The CDR3 coding sequence is TGTGCCAGCAGTTTAATGACAGGGAACACTGAAGCTTTCTTT. It yields the protein CASSLMTGNTEAFF.

This sequence joins TRBV6-5 and TRBJ1-6, with D possibly matching TRBD1 (5 bases). V was cut by 4 bases and J by 6 bases, with 7 bases left in between. This CDR3 is built from 13 residues. Germline CDR1 and CDR2: MNHEY and SVGAGI. The CDR3 bases are TGTGCCAGCAGTTTCGGGGGTAATTCACCCCTCCACTTT. This translates into CASSFGGNSPLHF.

The genes are TRBV6-1 and TRBJ2-1; maybe TRBD2 (5 bases). The CDR3 totals 12 residues. V dropped 5 bases and J dropped 10 bases, with 12 bases sitting between them. The germline CDR1 and CDR2 sequences are MNHNS and SASEGT. This CDR3 reads CASSFSGREQFF. The DNA of the CDR3 is TGTGCCAGCAGTTTCTCGGGAAGGGAGCAGTTCTTC.

The genes are TRBV7-8 and TRBJ2-3, with TRBD1 matching over 11 bases. The germline CDR1 and CDR2 sequences are SGHVS and FQNEAQ. There are 17 residues in the CDR3. After removal of 5 bases from V and 2 bases from J, the junction contained 9 bases not matched to a gene. Here the CDR3 reads CASSTTRDRGATDTQYF. The CDR3 nucleotides are TGTGCCAGCAGCACCACTCGGGACAGGGGGGCCACAGATACGCAGTATTTT.

The chain employs TRBV9 and TRBJ1-1; D is unresolved. Deletions cut 0 bases from V and 1 base from J, with 10 bases between. Germline V gene lookup returns CDR1 SGDLS and CDR2 YYNGEE. The CDR3 spans 15 residues. This chain's CDR3 is CASSVEPSGNTEAFF. CDR3 coding DNA: TGTGCCAGCAGCGTAGAGCCATCCGGGAACACTGAAGCTTTCTTT.

The V and J genes are TRBV6-5 and TRBJ1-2; D is possibly TRBD1 (5 bases). V was clipped by 4 bases and J by 8 bases, with 14 bases between them. Germline CDR1 reads MNHEY; CDR2 reads SVGAGI. The CDR3 loop spans 13 amino acids. The CDR3 sequence: CASSSPGLGGYTF. CDR3 nucleotide sequence: TGTGCCAGCAGTTCCCCAGGGTTAGGCGGCTACACCTTC.

The rearrangement uses TRBV5-1 and TRBJ2-5; weak D call: TRBD2 (6 bases). The CDR3 totals 16 residues. Trimming left V 5 bases short and J 3 bases short, with 20 bases between. Germline loops: CDR1 SGHRS, CDR2 YFSETQ. CDR3 coding DNA: TGCGCCAGCAGTGCGAACCGGGACTCGCTAAAAGAGACCCAGTACTTC. This gives the protein CASSANRDSLKETQYF.

This sequence joins TRBV28 and TRBJ2-3; D remains unclear. Deletions cut 4 bases from V and 0 bases from J, with 14 bases between. This CDR3 contains 16 residues. Per the germline V gene, CDR1 is MDHEN and CDR2 is SYDVKM. The CDR3 reads CASSSPSAASTDTQYF. DNA for the CDR3: TGTGCCAGCAGTTCACCTTCCGCAGCGAGCACAGATACGCAGTATTTT. Combining the CDR3 with reference TRBV28 and TRBJ2-3 gives the whole variable domain DVKVTQSSRYLVKRTGEKVFLECVQDMDHENMFWYRQDPGLGLRLIYFSYDVKMKEKGDIPEGYSVSREKKERFSLILESASTNQTSMYLCASSSPSAASTDTQYFGPGTRLTVL.

The rearrangement joins TRBV5-1 to TRBJ2-3, with TRBD1 matching 8 bases. Germline V gene data show CDR1 as SGHRS and CDR2 as YFSETQ. The CDR3 is made up of 16 amino acids. Trimming removed 1 base from V and 2 bases from J; junction bases left unmatched: 6. The chain's CDR3 is CASSLSRDRLTDTQYF. The DNA of the CDR3 is TGCGCCAGCAGCTTGTCTAGGGACAGGCTCACAGATACGCAGTATTTT.

The rearrangement links TRBV5-1 to TRBJ1-1; weak D call: TRBD1 (5 bases). The V gene lost 0 bases and the J gene lost 9 bases, with 18 bases spanning the gap. This CDR3 comprises 15 residues. Germline V CDR1 and CDR2: SGHRS, YFSETQ. The CDR3 DNA sequence: TGCGCCAGCAGCTTGGAGAGGGCGGGAGGGGTCAAAGCTTTCTTT. Its translation is CASSLERAGGVKAFF. The full variable domain, completed using reference TRBV5-1 and TRBJ1-1, is KAGVTQTPRYLIKTRGQQVTLSCSPISGHRSVSWYQQTPGQGLQFLFEYFSETQRNKGNFPGRFSGRQFSNSRSEMNVSTLELGDSALYLCASSLERAGGVKAFFGQGTRLTVV.

The chain employs TRBV5-4 and TRBJ1-2; no definite D call. The V end lost 0 bases, the J end lost 6 bases, and 12 bases lay between the germline ends. This CDR3 comprises 14 residues. CDR1 and CDR2 from the germline V gene are SGHNT and YYREEE (reference sequence). In DNA, the CDR3 is TGTGCCAGCAGCTTGGTGGGCACGGTGGATGGCTACACCTTC. Translating gives CASSLVGTVDGYTF.